This TCR beta chain was found in a study of shared clonotypes between healthy human individuals. This clone has only one observation. Its antigen is undetermined. As originally analysed: As immunoSEQ supplied junction-only sequences (without quality scores), filtering differed. Assay: immunoSEQ multiplex PCR; the TCRdb copy retains only in-frame clones and omits some. That table gives V, J and clone size, and the DNA gave D and trimming. The data contain 2 million to 2.5 million clones, 93% of them singletons. The donors were all Caucasian adults (living in Nashville, Tennessee). Study outcomes and limitations: Though the depth was large, rarefaction showed that sorted-subset sequencing was incomplete. Donor scarcity curtailed the genetic and exposure-history diversity represented herein.

This TCR derives from a man between 18 and 35 years old in good health. Some clones in this sample may be carry-over from other donors' samples. The material sequenced was naive CD4+ T cells from PBMCs. Subset here: CD45RA+ positively selected.

The CDR3 nucleotides are TGTGCCAGCAGCTCAAGAGTTACAGATACGCAGTATTTT. Residues: CASSSRVTDTQYF. The J gene is TRBJ2-3, the V gene TRBV7-8; D is uncertain. This CDR3 comprises 13 residues. Germline V CDR1 and CDR2: SGHVS, FQNEAQ. Trimming cost V 4 bases and J 3 bases, with 8 bases left between them.